The 13 T cell receptor beta chains below all came from one sample that was sequenced in a study of cytomegalovirus exposure and HLA in healthy donors listed by TCRdb under 2017. The library was prepared using the immunoSEQ multiplex PCR assay. The multiplex PCR relied on a mix of 60 forward primers for TCR Vbeta segments and 13 reverse primers for TCR Jbeta segments. TCRdb limited this immuneACCESS table to in-frame rearrangements with V and J called. A share of clones is missing; checked studies link under half to unresolved V genes, and the rest is unexplained. The sample's clone listing holds approximately 110,000 clones. The ten largest clones represent over 0.8% of the sample. Input material: PBMCs. Source of these receptors: a man aged 18 to 35 in good health and CMV-seronegative.

The rearrangement joins TRBV5-1 to TRBJ2-7, with 7 bases identical to TRBD1. Unmatched junction bases numbered 0, after V lost 3 bases and J lost 3 bases. Per the germline V gene, CDR1 is SGHRS and CDR2 is YFSETQ. The CDR3 covers 12 residues. The CDR3 nucleotides are TGCGCCAGCAGCTGGGACAGCTACGAGCAGTACTTC. Encoded protein: CASSWDSYEQYF.

The rearrangement links TRBV6-1 to TRBJ1-5; perhaps TRBD1 as D (6 bases). Between the trimmed V and J ends, which lost 4 bases and 0 bases, there was a span of 7 bases. The CDR3 is 14 residues long. Looked up from germline, CDR1 is MNHNS and CDR2 is SASEGT. The CDR3, as DNA: TGTGCCAGCAGTGTGGACAGTAGCAATCAGCCCCAGCATTTT. It specifies CASSVDSSNQPQHF.

This chain joins TRBV12-2 and TRBJ2-5; TRBD1, as called in the table, went unchecked against the DNA. TRBV12-2 is recorded as a pseudogene. This CDR3 is built from 16 residues. In DNA form, the CDR3 reads TGTGCAAGTCGCTTCCGGAAGGACAGGGTCTTAGAGACCCAGTACTTC. Protein: CASRFRKDRVLETQYF.

This rearrangement joins TRBV6-5 to TRBJ1-2; TRBD1 is a possible D gene (6 bases). Germline V gene sequence: CDR1 MNHEY, CDR2 SVGAGI. The CDR3 is made up of 13 amino acids. V was clipped by 4 bases and J by 8 bases, with 14 bases between them. The CDR3 region is CASSLRQGLGYTF. The CDR3 DNA is TGTGCCAGCAGTTTACGTCAGGGGCTCGGCTACACCTTC.

This sequence joins TRBV18 and TRBJ1-6; D is unresolved. The CDR3 has 12 amino acids. Germline V lookup: CDR1 KGHSH, CDR2 LQKENI. V was trimmed by 1 base and J by 9 bases, leaving 4 bases between them. CDR3 in DNA: TGTGCCAGCTCACCACTCGGTTCACCCCTCCACTTT. Translating it yields CASSPLGSPLHF.

The genes are TRBV6-5 and TRBJ1-3, with unresolved D. In germline, CDR1 is MNHEY, CDR2 SVGAGI. The V end lost 6 bases, the J end lost 0 bases, and 12 bases lay between the germline ends. CDR3 length equals 15 residues. For the CDR3, the DNA is TGTGCCAGCAGCAGTACAGCATACTCTGGAAACACCATATATTTT. The encoded protein is CASSSTAYSGNTIYF.

The V call is TRBV2, the J call TRBJ1-5; D is unclear. Germline loops: CDR1 SNHLY, CDR2 FYNNEI. V gave up 3 bases and J gave up 4 bases, with 13 bases separating them. The CDR3 has 15 residues. The DNA for the CDR3 is TGTGCCAGCAGTGAGATTGGGCACCCGAATCAGCCCCAGCATTTT. This translates into CASSEIGHPNQPQHF.

V usage is TRBV29-1 and J usage is TRBJ2-5, with 7 bases fitting TRBD1. The germline V gene has CDR1 SQVTM and CDR2 ANQGSEA. This CDR3 has 13 residues. V was clipped by 4 bases and J by 3 bases; unmatched bases: 5. The DNA of the CDR3 is TGCAGCGTTGTGATTACAGGGGAAGAGACCCAGTACTTC. Protein sequence: CSVVITGEETQYF.

The V and J genes are TRBV2 and TRBJ2-1, with TRBD2 matching 11 bases. In germline, CDR1 is SNHLY, CDR2 FYNNEI. The CDR3 has 18 amino acids. V dropped 5 bases and J dropped 0; count of bases not matched to a gene: 9. CDR3 in DNA: TGTGCCAGCAGTCATACGGGACTAGCGGATAGCTCCTACAATGAGCAGTTCTTC. Translated, it gives CASSHTGLADSSYNEQFF.

The chain is built from TRBV19 and TRBJ2-1; 11 bases map to TRBD2. The CDR3 consists of 15 residues. V lost 3 bases to trimming and J lost 8 bases; unmatched junction nucleotides: 6. Germline V gene data show CDR1 as LNHDA and CDR2 as SQIVND (reference sequence). CDR3 sequence (DNA): TGTGCCAGTAGTATCAATAGCGGGGGGGAATATGAGCAGTTCTTC. Translation gives CASSINSGGEYEQFF.

The chain is built from TRBV7-2 and TRBJ2-3, with 16 positions matching TRBD2. Germline V lookup: CDR1 SGHTA, CDR2 FQGNSA. There are 18 residues in the CDR3. V shed 7 bases and J 4 bases; nucleotides not matched to a gene: 11. In nucleotides, the CDR3 is TGTGCCAGCACCCAAAGGCCGGGGACTAGCGGGGGGGCAGATACGCAGTATTTT. It encodes CASTQRPGTSGGADTQYF.

This sequence joins TRBV28 and TRBJ2-7; D call uncertain. The CDR3 contains 11 residues. Between the trimmed V and J ends, which lost 6 bases and 4 bases, there was a span of 7 bases. CDR1 and CDR2 from the germline V gene are MDHEN and SYDVKM. As DNA, the CDR3 is TGTGCCAGCAGCCGTTTTTACGAGCAGTACTTC. As protein: CASSRFYEQYF.

This chain uses TRBV25-1 with TRBJ1-6; TRBD1 is a possible D gene (5 bases). V lost 4 bases and J lost 8, with 18 bases in between. The CDR3 has 16 residues. The germline CDR1 and CDR2 sequences are MGHDK and SYGVNS. The CDR3 is CASSVYQGLTDSPLHF. The CDR3 bases are TGTGCCAGCAGTGTATATCAGGGTCTCACGGATTCACCCCTCCACTTT. The full variable domain, with the rest looked up from reference TRBV25-1 and TRBJ1-6, is EADIYQTPRYLVIGTGKKITLECSQTMGHDKMYWYQQDPGMELHLIHYSYGVNSTEKGDLSSESTVSRIRTEHFPLTLESARPSHTSQYLCASSVYQGLTDSPLHFGNGTRLTVT.